This T cell receptor beta chain stems from a study of early T cells in non-severe SARS-CoV-2 infection. The overall study: The study sequenced bulk RNA from unsorted whole blood, with chains unpaired. Study results and limitations: Matching results from VDJdb favored anti-spike CD8 responses, leaving private and CD4 specificities undetected.

As for this clonotype: Its antigen is currently unknown.

V shed 6 bases and J 4 bases; nucleotides not matched to a gene: 4. Looked up from germline, CDR1 is MNHNS and CDR2 is SASEGT. This CDR3 has 13 amino acids. Researchers attached unique molecular identifiers to individual cDNA molecules. One entry per CDR3 protein, called by TCRdb with MiXCR from the 5' RACE reads. The data show some 70,000 distinct CDR3 sequences, roughly 5% seen once. The source material was whole blood. The sequence was obtained from an adult who was a healthcare worker with PCR-confirmed SARS-CoV-2 infection or an uninfected control (not recorded which). The chain employs TRBV6-1 and TRBJ1-2; 8 bases fit TRBD1. This chain's CDR3 is CASRAGQGYGYTF. The CDR3 nucleotides read TGTGCCAGCAGGGCTGGACAGGGCTATGGCTACACCTTC.